This T cell receptor beta chain was obtained from a study of blood T cell repertoires in COVID-19. This clone showed up just a few times. V lost 3 bases to trimming and J lost 1 base; unmatched junction nucleotides: 4. Germline CDR1 is LGHNA and CDR2 is YSLEER. CDR3 length: 15 amino acids. In the authors' workflow: Amplifying reference gene primers gave estimates of nucleated cell counts. Some clones are missing from TCRdb's copy, which holds only in-frame ones; the method was immunoSEQ multiplex PCR. V and J calls and clone size are given by that table; D and trimming were obtained from the DNA. The sample has around 310,000 clones, around 90% seen once.

The rearrangement joins TRBV4-3 to TRBJ1-1; 8 bases fit TRBD1. The sequence was obtained from a woman aged 40-49 years with COVID-19, enrolled during active disease. Material for sequencing was peripheral blood. The CDR3 DNA is TGCGCCAGCAGCCAGGCTGGACAGGGGAACACTGAAGCTTTCTTT. This translates into CASSQAGQGNTEAFF.